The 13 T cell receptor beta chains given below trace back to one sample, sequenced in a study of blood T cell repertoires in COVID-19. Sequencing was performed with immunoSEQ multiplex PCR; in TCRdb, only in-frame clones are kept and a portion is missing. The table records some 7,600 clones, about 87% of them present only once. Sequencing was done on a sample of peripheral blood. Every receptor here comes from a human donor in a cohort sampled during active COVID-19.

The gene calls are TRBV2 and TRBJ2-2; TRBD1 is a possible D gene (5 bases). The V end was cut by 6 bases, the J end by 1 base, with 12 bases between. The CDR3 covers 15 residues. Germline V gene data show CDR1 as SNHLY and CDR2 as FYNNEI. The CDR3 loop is CASSFDSWNTGELFF. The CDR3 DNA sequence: TGTGCCAGCAGCTTCGACAGTTGGAACACCGGGGAGCTGTTTTTT.

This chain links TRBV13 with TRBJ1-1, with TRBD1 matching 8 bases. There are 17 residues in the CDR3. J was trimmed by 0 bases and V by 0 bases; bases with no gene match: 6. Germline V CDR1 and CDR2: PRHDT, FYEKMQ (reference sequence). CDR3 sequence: CASSLGEQGDMNTEAFF. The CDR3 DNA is TGTGCCAGCAGCTTAGGCGAACAGGGGGACATGAACACTGAAGCTTTCTTT.

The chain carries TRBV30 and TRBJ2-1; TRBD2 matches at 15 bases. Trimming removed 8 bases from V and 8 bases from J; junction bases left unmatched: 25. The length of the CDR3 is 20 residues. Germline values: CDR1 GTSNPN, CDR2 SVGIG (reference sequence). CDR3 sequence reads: CAGEGLAGGPPSDITDEQFF. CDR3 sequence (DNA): TGTGCCGGAGAGGGACTAGCGGGAGGACCCCCCTCGGACATCACGGATGAGCAGTTCTTC.

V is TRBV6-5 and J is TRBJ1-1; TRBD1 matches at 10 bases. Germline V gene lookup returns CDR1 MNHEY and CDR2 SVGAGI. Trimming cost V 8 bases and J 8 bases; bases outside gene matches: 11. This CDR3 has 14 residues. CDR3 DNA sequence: TGTGCCAGCGGGGACAGGGGTAAGTCGATCGAAGCTTTCTTT. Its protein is CASGDRGKSIEAFF.

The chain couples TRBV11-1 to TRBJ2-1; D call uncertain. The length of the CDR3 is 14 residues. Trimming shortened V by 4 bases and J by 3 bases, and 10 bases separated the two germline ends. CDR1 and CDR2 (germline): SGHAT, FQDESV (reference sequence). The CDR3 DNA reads TGTGCCAGCAGCTCGAGGTACGGCTACAATGAGCAGTTCTTC. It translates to CASSSRYGYNEQFF.

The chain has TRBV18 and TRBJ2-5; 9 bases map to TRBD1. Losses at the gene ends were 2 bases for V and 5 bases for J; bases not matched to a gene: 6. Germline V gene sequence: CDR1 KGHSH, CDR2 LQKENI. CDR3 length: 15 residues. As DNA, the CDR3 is TGTGCCAGCTCACCATGGGGACAGGGTGGCGAGACCCAGTACTTC. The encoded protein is CASSPWGQGGETQYF.

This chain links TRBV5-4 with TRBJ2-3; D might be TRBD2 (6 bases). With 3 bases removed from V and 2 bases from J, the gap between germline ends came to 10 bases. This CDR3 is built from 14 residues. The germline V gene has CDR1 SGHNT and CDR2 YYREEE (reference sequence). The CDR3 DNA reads TGTGCCAGCAGCTCGCGGGACTTCACAGATACGCAGTATTTT. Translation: CASSSRDFTDTQYF.

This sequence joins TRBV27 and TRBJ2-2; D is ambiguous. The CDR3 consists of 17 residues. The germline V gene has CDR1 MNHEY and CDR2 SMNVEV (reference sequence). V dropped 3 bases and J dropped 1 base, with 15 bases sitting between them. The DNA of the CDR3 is TGTGCCAGCAGTTTGATAGCACTTTTTGGGAACACCGGGGAGCTGTTTTTT. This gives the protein CASSLIALFGNTGELFF.

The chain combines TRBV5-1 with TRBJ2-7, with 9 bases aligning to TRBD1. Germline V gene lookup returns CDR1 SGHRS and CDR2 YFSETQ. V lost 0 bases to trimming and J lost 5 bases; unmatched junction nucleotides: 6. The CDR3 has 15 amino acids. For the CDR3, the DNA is TGCGCCAGCAGCTTGGGGGGGACAGGGATCAACGAGCAGTACTTC. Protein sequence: CASSLGGTGINEQYF.

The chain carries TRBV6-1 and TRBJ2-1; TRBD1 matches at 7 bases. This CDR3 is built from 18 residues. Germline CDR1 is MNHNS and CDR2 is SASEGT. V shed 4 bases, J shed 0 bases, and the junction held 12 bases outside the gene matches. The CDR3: CASSGGVGGPPSYNEQFF. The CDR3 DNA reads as TGTGCCAGCAGTGGAGGGGTAGGGGGCCCCCCCTCCTACAATGAGCAGTTCTTC.

The CDR3 nucleotides are TGCGCCAGCAGCGCCGGGACAGGGAACTACGAGCAGTACTTC. It yields the protein CASSAGTGNYEQYF. The chain has TRBV5-1 and TRBJ2-7; 9 nucleotides align to TRBD1. This CDR3 comprises 14 residues. CDR1 is SGHRS, CDR2 YFSETQ, per germline. With V trimmed by 4 bases and J by 3 bases, 5 bases remained unmatched.

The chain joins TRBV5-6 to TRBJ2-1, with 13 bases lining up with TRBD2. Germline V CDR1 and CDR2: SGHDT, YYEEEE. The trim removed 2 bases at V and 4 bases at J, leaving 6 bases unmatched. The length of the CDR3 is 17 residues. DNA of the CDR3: TGTGCCAGCAGCTTATTGCGGACTAGCGGGGGATACAATGAGCAGTTCTTC. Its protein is CASSLLRTSGGYNEQFF.

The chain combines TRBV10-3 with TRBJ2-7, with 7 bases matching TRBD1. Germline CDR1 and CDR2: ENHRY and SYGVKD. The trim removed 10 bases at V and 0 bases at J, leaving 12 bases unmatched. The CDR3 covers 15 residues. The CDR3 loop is CATTPRDSISYEQYF. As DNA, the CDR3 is TGTGCCACCACCCCGAGGGACAGTATCTCCTACGAGCAGTACTTC.